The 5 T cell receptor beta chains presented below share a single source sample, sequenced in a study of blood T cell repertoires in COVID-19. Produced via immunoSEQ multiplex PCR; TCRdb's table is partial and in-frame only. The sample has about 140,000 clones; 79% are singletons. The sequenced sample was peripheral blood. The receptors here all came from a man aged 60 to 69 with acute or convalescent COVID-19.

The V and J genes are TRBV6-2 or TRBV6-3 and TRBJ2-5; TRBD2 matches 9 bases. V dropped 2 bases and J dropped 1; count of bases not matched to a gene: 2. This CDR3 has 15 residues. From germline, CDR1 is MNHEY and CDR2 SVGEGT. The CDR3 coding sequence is TGTGCCAGCAGTTACATTAGCGGGAGCCAAGAGACCCAGTACTTC. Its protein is CASSYISGSQETQYF.

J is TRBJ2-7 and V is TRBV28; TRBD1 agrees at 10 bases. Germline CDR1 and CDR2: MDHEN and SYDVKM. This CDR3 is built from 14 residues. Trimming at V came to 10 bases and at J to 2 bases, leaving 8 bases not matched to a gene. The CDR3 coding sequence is TGTGCCATTAATATGGGACAGGGGCCCTACGAGCAGTACTTC. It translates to CAINMGQGPYEQYF.

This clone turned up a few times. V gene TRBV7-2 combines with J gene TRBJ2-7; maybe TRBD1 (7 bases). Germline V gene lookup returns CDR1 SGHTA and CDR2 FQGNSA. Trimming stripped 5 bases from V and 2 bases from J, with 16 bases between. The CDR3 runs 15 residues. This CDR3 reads CASSGGTAITYEQYF. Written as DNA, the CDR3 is TGTGCCAGCAGCGGAGGGACAGCCATAACCTACGAGCAGTACTTC.

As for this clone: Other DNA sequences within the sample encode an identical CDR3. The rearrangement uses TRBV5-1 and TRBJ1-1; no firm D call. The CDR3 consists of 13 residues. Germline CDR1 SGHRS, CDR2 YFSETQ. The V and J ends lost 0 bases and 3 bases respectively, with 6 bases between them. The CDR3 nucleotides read TGCGCCAGCAGCTTGGCGGGGTACACTGAAGCTTTCTTT. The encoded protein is CASSLAGYTEAFF.

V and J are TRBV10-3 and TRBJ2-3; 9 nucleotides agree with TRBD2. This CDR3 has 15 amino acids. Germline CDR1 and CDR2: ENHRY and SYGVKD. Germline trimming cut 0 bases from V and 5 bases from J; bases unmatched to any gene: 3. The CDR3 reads CAISESAGGRDTQYF. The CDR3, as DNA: TGTGCCATCAGTGAGTCAGCGGGAGGTCGAGATACGCAGTATTTT.